This T cell receptor (beta chain) was profiled in a study of cytomegalovirus exposure and HLA in healthy donors. About the research overall: There were roughly 80 million unique TCRs (from HLA-typed donors) in an early data release.

Primers: 60 Vbeta forward and 13 Jbeta reverse. Sequenced by immunoSEQ multiplex PCR; TCRdb stores in-frame clones only, minus some. The sample has roughly 120,000 clones, approximately 78% seen once. A note on this clone: The antigen is not known.

CDR1 LNHDA and CDR2 SQIVND come from the germline V gene (reference sequence). This CDR3 spans 12 amino acids. The V gene lost 4 bases and the J gene lost 8 bases, with 8 bases spanning the gap. The study, taken as a whole, reports: Looking again later, the authors saw that most CMV-associated TCR beta chains seemed HLA-restricted. An Asian-associated ancestry cluster reportedly showed fewer N-insertions than the roughly 700-donor mean in a later analysis. In a later analysis, TCR beta V- and J-gene trimming was associated with a missense DCLRE1C variant.

The TCR was taken from a man between 35 and 55 years old in good health and CMV-seronegative. Sequencing was carried out using PBMCs. The chain recombines TRBV19 with TRBJ1-4, with no clear D. The CDR3 DNA follows: TGTGCCAGTAGTAAGCTTGCCGAAAAACTGTTTTTT. Translating it yields CASSKLAEKLFF. Based on the CDR3 plus reference TRBV19 and TRBJ1-4, the full variable domain is DGGITQSPKYLFRKEGQNVTLSCEQNLNHDAMYWYRQDPGQGLRLIYYSQIVNDFQKGDIAEGYSVSREKKESFPLTVTSAQKNPTAFYLCASSKLAEKLFFGSGTQLSVL.